This T cell receptor beta chain was captured by sequencing in a study of blood T cell repertoires in COVID-19. This clone was found a few times. V was shortened by 5 bases and J by 9 bases, with 20 bases between the two germline ends. Germline V gene lookup returns CDR1 SEHNR and CDR2 FQNEAQ (reference sequence). This CDR3 spans 15 amino acids. Method: immunoSEQ multiplex PCR; TCRdb's copy keeps in-frame clones and lacks some. In the table there are about 400,000 clones, approximately 85% of which are singletons. The chain recombines TRBV7-9 with TRBJ1-5, with D hard to call. Source material: PBMCs or T cells enriched from blood (not recorded which). The sequence came from a woman aged 40 to 50 with acute COVID-19. CDR3 region: CASSHTGGSIGPQHF. CDR3 nucleotide sequence: TGTGCCAGCAGCCACACGGGAGGGAGCATTGGGCCCCAGCATTTT. The full variable domain, with the rest looked up from reference TRBV7-9 and TRBJ1-5, is DTGVSQNPRHKITKRGQNVTFRCDPISEHNRLYWYRQTLGQGPEFLTYFQNEAQLEKSRLLSDRFSAERPKGSFSTLEIQRTEQGDSAMYLCASSHTGGSIGPQHFGDGTRLSIL.